A single sample gave rise to the 32 T cell receptor beta chains below, sequenced in a study of PD-1 blockade in classical Hodgkin lymphoma. Time point described: cycle 4 day 1 (C4D1), after more than five weeks of nivolumab. Relapse was seen in all patients after autologous stem cell transplantation, and brentuximab vedotin exposure was variable. The assay was immunoSEQ multiplex PCR, and TCRdb's table has in-frame clones only and misses some. The repertoire has roughly 46,000 clones, about three quarters of them found once; the top ten carry more than 10%. The material sequenced was peripheral blood mononuclear cells (PBMCs), taken before the fourth cycle of nivolumab. The receptors were sampled from a human donor with classical Hodgkin lymphoma.

The chain joins TRBV6-5 to TRBJ1-5; D unresolved. This CDR3 comprises 13 residues. Germline V CDR1 and CDR2: MNHEY, SVGAGI. Trimming pared 2 bases from V and 4 bases from J, leaving 6 bases between. The CDR3 region is CASSYRRNQPQHF. The CDR3 nucleotides are TGTGCCAGCAGTTACCGTCGAAATCAGCCCCAGCATTTT.

This clone was seen a handful of times. V usage is TRBV2 and J usage is TRBJ1-5, with 9 nucleotides matching TRBD1. With V trimmed by 7 bases and J by 7 bases, 5 bases remained unmatched. The CDR3 spans 13 residues. Per the germline V gene, CDR1 is SNHLY and CDR2 is FYNNEI. The CDR3 region is CASNRGQGQPQHF. The CDR3 region has the DNA TGTGCCAGCAACAGGGGGCAGGGGCAGCCCCAGCATTTT.

The chain recombines TRBV5-8 with TRBJ1-1, with D unclear. CDR3 length equals 13 residues. CDR1 SGHTS and CDR2 YDEGEE come from the germline V gene. V was pared by 3 bases and J by 5 bases, with 11 bases between. CDR3 sequence: CASSYAGGTEAFF. The CDR3 DNA reads as TGTGCCAGCAGCTATGCCGGAGGGACTGAAGCTTTCTTT.

This chain joins TRBV10-3 and TRBJ2-1, with 10 bases aligning to TRBD1. The J segment lost 7 bases and the V segment lost 3 bases, leaving 12 bases of the junction unmatched. This CDR3 has 17 residues. Germline CDR1 is ENHRY and CDR2 is SYGVKD. The CDR3 nucleotides read TGTGCCATCAGTGACTCCATAATCCGGGACAGGGGAAATGAGCAGTTCTTC. Protein product: CAISDSIIRDRGNEQFF.

This chain links TRBV19 with TRBJ1-1, with D perhaps matching TRBD1 (5 bases). The CDR3 totals 13 residues. Trimming pared 7 bases from V and 3 bases from J, leaving 12 bases between. Germline V gene data show CDR1 as LNHDA and CDR2 as SQIVND (reference sequence). In DNA, the CDR3 is TGTGCCAGTAAAGAATCGGGGGACACTGAAGCTTTCTTT. As protein: CASKESGDTEAFF.

The rearrangement links TRBV11-2 to TRBJ2-7, with unresolved D. Germline V CDR1 and CDR2: SGHAT, FQNNGV. The CDR3 length is 14 residues. Trimming left V 5 bases short and J 2 bases short, with 13 bases between. CDR3 residues: CASSTGAQAYEQYF. In DNA, the CDR3 is TGTGCCAGCAGCACCGGAGCGCAGGCCTACGAGCAGTACTTC.

V gene TRBV5-1 combines with J gene TRBJ2-6; 7 positions match TRBD1. The CDR3 consists of 17 residues. The V and J ends lost 3 bases and 1 base, in that order; junction bases with no gene match: 7. Germline V CDR1 and CDR2: SGHRS, YFSETQ. The CDR3 DNA follows: TGCGCCAGCAGCTCAAAGGGACAGTCATCTGGGGCCAACGTCCTGACTTTC. It encodes CASSSKGQSSGANVLTF.

The chain employs TRBV25-1 and TRBJ2-7; D remains unclear. V lost 8 bases and J lost 3, with 5 bases in between. The germline gives CDR1 MGHDK, CDR2 SYGVNS. The length of the CDR3 is 10 residues. The CDR3 nucleotides read TGTGCCAGCGGCTACTACGAGCAGTACTTC. Protein: CASGYYEQYF.

The rearrangement joins TRBV7-9 to TRBJ2-1, with TRBD1 matching 10 bases. Germline CDR1 is SEHNR and CDR2 is FQNEAQ (reference sequence). The CDR3 is made up of 15 amino acids. V lost 5 bases to trimming and J lost 2 bases; unmatched junction nucleotides: 3. CDR3 sequence reads: CASSVGQGAYNEQFF. The DNA for the CDR3 is TGTGCCAGCAGCGTCGGACAGGGGGCCTACAATGAGCAGTTCTTC.

The V gene is TRBV5-6, the J gene TRBJ1-2, with a possible D match to TRBD1 (6 bases). Germline V gives CDR1 SGHDT, CDR2 YYEEEE. This CDR3 has 13 amino acids. Trimming shortened V by 8 bases and J by 0 bases, and 11 bases separated the two germline ends. CDR3 residues: CARPDSANYGYTF. In DNA form, the CDR3 reads TGTGCCAGACCGGACAGCGCTAACTATGGCTACACCTTC. Supplemented by reference TRBV5-6 and TRBJ1-2, the full variable domain reads DAGVTQSPTHLIKTRGQQVTLRCSPKSGHDTVSWYQQALGQGPQFIFQYYEEEERQRGNFPDRFSGHQFPNYSSELNVNALLLGDSALYLCARPDSANYGYTFGSGTRLTVV.

This chain connects TRBV6-6 to TRBJ1-1; D is unresolved. V was cut by 0 bases and J by 1 base, with 3 bases left in between. Germline CDR1 and CDR2: MNHNY and SVGAGI (reference sequence). There are 13 residues in the CDR3. In DNA form, the CDR3 reads TGTGCCAGCAGTTACTCACAGAACACTGAAGCTTTCTTT. Its protein product is CASSYSQNTEAFF.

This chain connects TRBV6-5 to TRBJ2-2; 9 bases are shared with TRBD2. The CDR3 is 15 amino acids. With V trimmed by 5 bases and J by 3 bases, 4 bases remained unmatched. Germline-derived CDR1 and CDR2 are MNHEY and SVGAGI. In nucleotides, the CDR3 is TGTGCCAGCAGTAAGACTAGCGGATACACCGGGGAGCTGTTTTTT. Its protein is CASSKTSGYTGELFF.

The chain has TRBV5-4 and TRBJ2-7; D is ambiguous. Germline CDR1 and CDR2: SGHNT and YYREEE (reference sequence). V lost 4 bases and J lost 7, with 18 bases in between. CDR3 length: 14 residues. CDR3 protein: CASSPRLGTGEQYF. For the CDR3, the DNA is TGTGCCAGCAGCCCGAGACTGGGAACTGGAGAGCAGTACTTC.

The chain has TRBV6-4 and TRBJ2-6; D not resolved. Germline loops: CDR1 MRHNA, CDR2 SNTAGT. Trimming pared 0 bases from V and 4 bases from J, leaving 1 base between. This CDR3 has 13 amino acids. This CDR3 is CASSDSGANVLTF. The CDR3 region has the DNA TGTGCCAGCAGTGACTCAGGGGCCAACGTCCTGACTTTC.

The V gene is TRBV27, the J gene TRBJ2-7; D is perhaps TRBD2 (6 bases). Trimming took off 0 bases at V and 4 bases at J, with 16 bases between the two ends. CDR1 and CDR2 (germline): MNHEY, SMNVEV (reference sequence). The CDR3 covers 16 residues. Written as DNA, the CDR3 is TGTGCCAGCAGTTTATCACCCCACGCGGGGACTTACGAGCAGTACTTC. Translated: CASSLSPHAGTYEQYF.

The gene calls are TRBV15 and TRBJ1-1; D call uncertain. Germline V lookup: CDR1 LNHNV, CDR2 YYDKDF (reference sequence). The CDR3 has 15 amino acids. Trimming stripped 7 bases from V and 1 base from J, with 16 bases between. CDR3 protein: CATTPKGFGNTEAFF. The CDR3 DNA follows: TGTGCCACCACCCCAAAAGGGTTTGGGAACACTGAAGCTTTCTTT.

The chain uses TRBV4-3 and TRBJ2-1; tentatively, D is TRBD1 or TRBD2 (6 bases each). Per the germline V gene, CDR1 is LGHNA and CDR2 is YSLEER. The CDR3 runs 16 residues. V lost 4 bases and J lost 4, with 17 bases in between. The CDR3 is CASSLDLGGGYNEQFF. CDR3 DNA: TGCGCCAGCAGCCTCGACCTGGGGGGCGGTTACAATGAGCAGTTCTTC.

The chain combines TRBV5-6 with TRBJ2-5; TRBD1 aligns across 8 bases. V shed 2 bases, J shed 3 bases, and the junction held 6 bases outside the gene matches. Germline V CDR1 and CDR2: SGHDT, YYEEEE. The CDR3 has 15 amino acids. The CDR3 spells CASSFLGQGKETQYF. As DNA, the CDR3 is TGTGCCAGCAGCTTTCTCGGACAGGGTAAAGAGACCCAGTACTTC.

A single count supports this clone. The rearrangement links TRBV28 to TRBJ2-5, with 7 bases lining up with TRBD1. The J call may be mistaken, given a closer DNA end match to TRBJ2-7. The V gene's germline CDR1 is MDHEN and CDR2 SYDVKM. The CDR3 is 14 residues long. In nucleotides, the CDR3 is TGTGCCAGCAGTCGGGACAGAAGCTCCTACGAGCAGTACTTC. Its translation: CASSRDRSSYEQYF.

The chain uses TRBV15 and TRBJ2-1; D unresolved. The CDR3 sequence is 14 residues long. The germline V gene has CDR1 LNHNV and CDR2 YYDKDF (reference sequence). V dropped 5 bases and J dropped 5 bases, with 13 bases sitting between them. The CDR3 protein is CATSSDGKDNEQFF. The CDR3 DNA sequence: TGTGCCACCAGCTCTGATGGGAAAGACAATGAGCAGTTCTTC.

This clone was picked up a small number of times. J is TRBJ1-2 and V is TRBV11-2; tentatively, D is TRBD1 (5 bases). Germline lookup yields CDR1 SGHAT and CDR2 FQNNGV. The germline V and J ends were trimmed by 3 bases and 5 bases, with 10 bases remaining between them. The CDR3 has 13 residues. CDR3 amino acids: CASSFMGVYGYTF. The CDR3 DNA follows: TGTGCCAGCAGCTTCATGGGGGTATATGGCTACACCTTC.

This rearrangement joins TRBV5-1 to TRBJ1-5; D gene ambiguous. Germline-derived CDR1 and CDR2 are SGHRS and YFSETQ. This CDR3 spans 13 amino acids. V was clipped by 7 bases and J by 1 base, with 9 bases between them. As DNA, the CDR3 is TGCGCCAGCGCCCTCGAAAGCAATCAGCCCCAGCATTTT. Its translation: CASALESNQPQHF.

This clone has a handful of counts. The genes are TRBV28 and TRBJ1-1; D is ambiguous. The CDR3 runs 14 residues. Trimming took 4 bases from V and 1 from J, leaving 10 bases between them. CDR1 and CDR2 from the germline V gene are MDHEN and SYDVKM. Here the CDR3 DNA reads TGTGCCAGCAGTTGGACCGACCGGAACACTGAAGCTTTCTTT. Translated, it gives CASSWTDRNTEAFF.

The CDR3 loop reads CSVEEGGDEKLFF. The CDR3 DNA follows: TGCAGCGTTGAAGAGGGGGGGGATGAAAAACTGTTTTTT. The chain combines TRBV29-1 with TRBJ1-4; the D gene is possibly TRBD1 (5 bases). Germline V lookup: CDR1 SQVTM, CDR2 ANQGSEA. With 0 bases removed from V and 6 bases from J, the gap between germline ends came to 8 bases. CDR3 length: 13 amino acids.

This clone was observed once. This sequence joins TRBV18 and TRBJ1-5; D call uncertain. Per the germline V gene, CDR1 is KGHSH and CDR2 is LQKENI. V gave up 6 bases and J gave up 3 bases, with 15 bases separating them. This CDR3 spans 15 amino acids. The CDR3 region has the DNA TGTGCCAGCTCTCTTAACTCACCGATCAATCAGCCCCAGCATTTT. The encoded protein is CASSLNSPINQPQHF.

J is TRBJ2-7 and V is TRBV6-5, with 8 bases identical to TRBD1. Germline CDR1 is MNHEY and CDR2 is SVGAGI. V shed 4 bases and J 4 bases; nucleotides not matched to a gene: 9. The CDR3 spans 15 residues. The CDR3 loop reads CASSSYRGEQYEQYF. CDR3 in DNA: TGTGCCAGCAGTTCTTACAGGGGGGAGCAGTACGAGCAGTACTTC.

The chain employs TRBV30 and TRBJ1-3; D gene uncertain. The CDR3 spans 13 residues. Deletions cut 1 base from V and 3 bases from J, with 7 bases between. The germline gives CDR1 GTSNPN, CDR2 SVGIG (reference sequence). CDR3 residues: CAWSDEVGNTIYF. The CDR3 bases are TGTGCCTGGAGTGACGAAGTTGGAAACACCATATATTTT. The full variable domain, rest sourced from reference TRBV30 and TRBJ1-3, is SQTIHQWPATLVQPVGSPLSLECTVEGTSNPNLYWYRQAAGRGLQLLFYSVGIGQISSEVPQNLSASRPQDRQFILSSKKLLLSDSGFYLCAWSDEVGNTIYFGEGSWLTVV.

This rearrangement joins TRBV9 to TRBJ1-1; the match to TRBD1 covers 7 bases. Looked up from germline, CDR1 is SGDLS and CDR2 is YYNGEE. J was trimmed by 1 base and V by 0 bases; bases with no gene match: 9. This CDR3 region has 17 residues. The CDR3 region is CASSVGGNRGENTEAFF. CDR3 nucleotide sequence: TGTGCCAGCAGCGTAGGAGGGAACAGGGGTGAGAACACTGAAGCTTTCTTT. The entire variable domain, with the rest obtained from reference TRBV9 and TRBJ1-1, is as follows: DSGVTQTPKHLITATGQRVTLRCSPRSGDLSVYWYQQSLDQGLQFLIQYYNGEERAKGNILERFSAQQFPDLHSELNLSSLELGDSALYFCASSVGGNRGENTEAFFGQGTRLTVV.

This rearrangement joins TRBV11-3 to TRBJ2-7; TRBD2 is a possible D gene (6 bases). CDR3 length equals 14 residues. Germline V gene lookup returns CDR1 SGHNT and CDR2 YENEEA. V lost 2 bases, J lost 0 bases, and 8 bases lay in between. CDR3 loop: CASSLYSGSYEQYF. The CDR3 DNA reads as TGTGCCAGCAGCTTATATAGCGGCTCCTACGAGCAGTACTTC.

CDR3 protein: CASNLNWGSDTQYF. The DNA of the CDR3 is TGTGCCAGCAACCTCAACTGGGGCTCAGATACGCAGTATTTT. The chain employs TRBV7-2 and TRBJ2-3; maybe TRBD1 (5 bases). The germline CDR1 and CDR2 sequences are SGHTA and FQGNSA. V shed 7 bases and J shed 4 bases, with 15 bases lying between them. There are 14 residues in the CDR3. Full variable domain (rest looked up from reference TRBV7-2 and TRBJ2-3): GAGVSQSPSNKVTEKGKDVELRCDPISGHTALYWYRQSLGQGLEFLIYFQGNSAPDKSGLPSDRFSAERTGGSVSTLTIQRTQQEDSAVYLCASNLNWGSDTQYFGPGTRLTVL.

The V and J genes are TRBV28 and TRBJ2-3; no clear D gene. Trimming stripped 5 bases from V and 3 bases from J, with 24 bases between. CDR1 and CDR2 (germline): MDHEN, SYDVKM. The CDR3 is 18 residues long. The CDR3 region is CASSIRISLRDGTDTQYF. Here the CDR3 DNA reads TGTGCCAGCAGTATCCGGATCTCCCTAAGGGATGGAACAGATACGCAGTATTTT.

This clone is a singleton in its sample. The V gene is TRBV29-1, the J gene TRBJ2-1, with a weak D call TRBD1 (6 bases). CDR1 is SQVTM, CDR2 ANQGSEA, per germline. V shed 1 base and J shed 0 bases, with 10 bases lying between them. The CDR3 consists of 15 residues. The CDR3 DNA is TGCAGCGTTGAAGCCGTGGACAGCTCCTACAATGAGCAGTTCTTC. Protein sequence: CSVEAVDSSYNEQFF.